This T cell receptor (beta chain) appears in the sequencing data of a study of OX40 agonist ivuxolimab in advanced cancers. Whole-study results and caveats: Compared with CD4+, CD8+ T cells on average had more expanded clones.

As for this clone: The antigen is unknown.

V was clipped by 0 bases and J by 6 bases; unmatched bases: 7. The V gene's germline CDR1 is LGHNT and CDR2 FRNRAP. The CDR3 is made up of 16 amino acids. Assay: immunoSEQ multiplex PCR; the TCRdb copy retains only in-frame clones and omits some. This table has about 72,000 clones, approximately 92% appearing once. The receptor's source is an adult with an advanced solid tumor such as melanoma, head and neck, liver or kidney cancer. Sequenced here: CD4+ or CD8+ T cells sorted from blood, sampled in a trial of the OX40 agonist ivuxolimab. The chain carries TRBV12-5 and TRBJ2-1, with 8 bases identical to TRBD1. CDR3 protein: CASGLVQGDEVNEQFF. The CDR3 nucleotides are TGTGCTAGTGGTTTGGTACAGGGGGATGAGGTCAATGAGCAGTTCTTC.